Described below is a single T cell receptor (beta chain) sequence and its context. The data were taken from a study of blood T cell repertoires in COVID-19. Sequencing used immunoSEQ multiplex PCR; TCRdb keeps in-frame clones, though not all of them. The table has 300,000 to 350,000 clones, approximately 86% seen once; the top ten hold around 4.5%. V was trimmed by 4 bases and J by 10 bases, leaving 17 bases between them. Germline loops: CDR1 SQVTM, CDR2 ANQGSEA. The CDR3 runs to 13 residues. This sequence joins TRBV29-1 and TRBJ2-1, with D perhaps matching TRBD1 (5 bases). Sequencing was done on a sample of PBMCs or T cells enriched from blood (not recorded which). The clonotype originates from a woman between 40 and 55 years old with acute COVID-19. In DNA, the CDR3 is TGCAGCGTTGCCCTGCGGAGCCAGGGAGAGCAGTTCTTC. Its protein product is CSVALRSQGEQFF.